Listed here are 3 T cell receptor beta chains from one sample, sequenced in a study of T cells after yellow fever vaccination. From the 5' RACE reads, TCRdb called clonotypes with MiXCR, one entry per CDR3 protein. This table holds over 150,000 distinct CDR3 sequences, approximately 6.2% found once. Sequenced material: CD4+ T cells sorted from PBMCs, taken on the day of the first yellow fever vaccination. The receptors were sampled from a man between 18 and 29 years old who received the YFV17D yellow fever vaccine.

This clonotype was seen many times. This chain connects TRBV5-1 to TRBJ2-1; perhaps D is TRBD1 or TRBD2 (5 bases each). The germline V and J ends were trimmed by 2 bases and 7 bases, with 16 bases remaining between them. Looked up from germline, CDR1 is SGHRS and CDR2 is YFSETQ. This CDR3 has 15 residues. The CDR3 DNA reads as TGCGCCAGCAGCTTTTTACAGCGCAGGGAGAATGAGCAGTTCTTC. Protein sequence: CASSFLQRRENEQFF.

This clonotype was counted ten times or more. The chain uses TRBV7-9 and TRBJ1-1; TRBD1 matches 11 bases. Per germline, CDR1 SEHNR and CDR2 FQNEAQ (reference sequence). The CDR3 runs to 12 residues. V lost 7 bases to trimming and J lost 11 bases; unmatched junction nucleotides: 6. In nucleotides, the CDR3 is TGTGCCAGCATCCTCCGGGACAGGGGGGCTTTCTTT. Its translation: CASILRDRGAFF.

This clonotype was observed many times. The gene calls are TRBV10-3 and TRBJ2-3; D not resolved. V dropped 2 bases and J dropped 5 bases, with 2 bases sitting between them. Germline values: CDR1 ENHRY, CDR2 SYGVKD. This CDR3 has 11 residues. CDR3 loop: CAISEVDTQYF. The CDR3 nucleotides read TGTGCCATCAGTGAGGTAGATACGCAGTATTTT.